The rows below give T cell receptor beta chains drawn from one sample of a study of T-cell reconstitution after alpha-beta-depleted transplantation in children. A single record per CDR3 protein comes from TCRdb applying MiXCR to the PCR reads. The sample carries approximately 510,000 distinct CDR3 sequences, approximately 16% recorded once. The sequencing here drew on PBMCs from the stem cell graft donor, taken from the stem cell graft. The receptors here all came from a human donor who donated a stem cell graft to a child with acute lymphoblastic leukemia. The CDR3 runs from the conserved cysteine through the conserved F or W. Fields, in order: CDR3 protein, CDR3 DNA, clone size, V gene, J gene, D gene. A D gene is named only where the DNA matches it firmly. Some rows mark clone size as missing; the rest say once, few, many or name a class of expanded clone.

CDR3aa: CASSLSASVHEQFF
CDR3nt: TGTGCCAGCAGTTTATCGGCCAGCGTCCATGAGCAGTTCTTC
abundance: NA
v_gene: TRBV27
j_gene: TRBJ2-1
d_gene: NA

CDR3aa: CATSDLCRTIRSYEQYF
CDR3nt: TGTGCCACCAGTGATTTGTGTAGGACGATCAGATCCTACGAGCAGTACTTC
abundance: NA
v_gene: TRBV24-1
j_gene: TRBJ2-7
d_gene: NA

CDR3aa: CASSLISDSYEQYF
CDR3nt: TGTGCCAGCAGTTTAATTAGCGACTCCTACGAGCAGTACTTC
abundance: NA
v_gene: TRBV27
j_gene: TRBJ2-7
d_gene: NA

CDR3aa: CASSPLSGRWYEQYF
CDR3nt: TGTGCCAGCAGCCCCCTCAGCGGGAGGTGGTACGAGCAGTACTTC
abundance: few
v_gene: TRBV5-5
j_gene: TRBJ2-7
d_gene: TRBD2

CDR3aa: CASSRTSGSEFF
CDR3nt: TGCGCCAGCAGCCGGACTAGCGGGAGTGAGTTCTTC
abundance: few
v_gene: TRBV5-1
j_gene: TRBJ2-1
d_gene: TRBD2

CDR3aa: CASTRVSTGDEQFF
CDR3nt: TGCGCCAGCACCAGGGTGTCGACAGGGGATGAGCAGTTCTTC
abundance: many
v_gene: TRBV5-1
j_gene: TRBJ2-1
d_gene: TRBD1

CDR3aa: CASSTAGSAGETQYF
CDR3nt: TGTGCCAGCAGCACCGCGGGCTCGGCGGGGGAGACCCAGTACTTC
abundance: NA
v_gene: TRBV7-9
j_gene: TRBJ2-5
d_gene: NA

CDR3aa: CASSLAGGMPYNEQFF
CDR3nt: TGCGCCAGCAGCTTGGCGGGCGGTATGCCTTACAATGAGCAGTTCTTC
abundance: few
v_gene: TRBV5-1
j_gene: TRBJ2-1
d_gene: NA

CDR3aa: CAIKEDSGRYEQFF
CDR3nt: TGTGCCATCAAGGAGGATAGCGGGAGGTATGAGCAGTTCTTC
abundance: NA
v_gene: TRBV10-3
j_gene: TRBJ2-1
d_gene: TRBD2

CDR3aa: CSGRDPNSPPAFF
CDR3nt: TGCAGCGGAAGGGACCCGAACTCCCCCCCAGCTTTCTTT
abundance: few
v_gene: TRBV29-1
j_gene: TRBJ1-1
d_gene: NA

CDR3aa: CASSLHERYNEQFF
CDR3nt: TGTGCCAGCAGTTTACACGAACGTTACAATGAGCAGTTCTTC
abundance: NA
v_gene: TRBV27
j_gene: TRBJ2-1
d_gene: NA

CDR3aa: CASSSRDRGIGTQYF
CDR3nt: TGCGCCAGCAGCTCTAGGGACAGGGGAATAGGTACGCAGTATTTT
abundance: few
v_gene: TRBV5-1
j_gene: TRBJ2-3
d_gene: TRBD1

CDR3aa: CASSLEQGRPPLHF
CDR3nt: TGTGCCAGCAGCTTAGAACAGGGGCGTCCACCCCTCCACTTT
abundance: few
v_gene: TRBV7-2
j_gene: TRBJ1-6
d_gene: TRBD1

CDR3aa: CASSLVPGADIQYF
CDR3nt: TGCGCCAGCAGCTTGGTACCGGGGGCGGACATTCAGTACTTC
abundance: NA
v_gene: TRBV5-1
j_gene: TRBJ2-4
d_gene: NA

CDR3aa: CAISEGAWGYTF
CDR3nt: TGTGCCATCAGTGAGGGCGCTTGGGGCTACACCTTC
abundance: NA
v_gene: TRBV10-3
j_gene: TRBJ1-2
d_gene: NA

CDR3aa: CASSQGPVVPGELFF
CDR3nt: TGCGCCAGCAGCCAAGGACCAGTGGTTCCCGGGGAGCTGTTTTTT
abundance: few
v_gene: TRBV4-1
j_gene: TRBJ2-2
d_gene: NA

CDR3aa: CSVEGVSNTIYF
CDR3nt: TGCAGCGTTGAAGGGGTTTCGAACACCATATATTTT
abundance: NA
v_gene: TRBV29-1
j_gene: TRBJ1-3
d_gene: NA

CDR3aa: CASSLEFAGNEKLFF
CDR3nt: TGCGCCAGCAGCTTGGAGTTTGCAGGGAATGAAAAACTGTTTTTT
abundance: NA
v_gene: TRBV5-1
j_gene: TRBJ1-4
d_gene: NA

CDR3aa: CASSFRYFVWAKNIQYF
CDR3nt: TGTGCCAGCAGTTTCCGATATTTTGTTTGGGCCAAAAACATTCAGTACTTC
abundance: NA
v_gene: TRBV12-3/TRBV12-4
j_gene: TRBJ2-4
d_gene: NA

CDR3aa: CASSVTGNQPQHF
CDR3nt: TGCGCCAGCAGTGTTACAGGCAATCAGCCCCAGCATTTT
abundance: few
v_gene: TRBV5-1
j_gene: TRBJ1-5
d_gene: NA

CDR3aa: CSARDLSSEPRPGELFF
CDR3nt: TGCAGTGCTAGAGATCTATCGAGCGAGCCTAGGCCCGGGGAGCTGTTTTTT
abundance: NA
v_gene: TRBV20-1
j_gene: TRBJ2-2
d_gene: NA

CDR3aa: CASSSTGQAYNEQFF
CDR3nt: TGCGCCAGCAGCTCGACTGGACAGGCATACAATGAGCAGTTCTTC
abundance: many
v_gene: TRBV5-1
j_gene: TRBJ2-1
d_gene: TRBD1

CDR3aa: CSVDAGWNEQFF
CDR3nt: TGCAGCGTTGACGCAGGGTGGAATGAGCAGTTCTTC
abundance: NA
v_gene: TRBV29-1
j_gene: TRBJ2-1
d_gene: NA

CDR3aa: CSGETGGTKTEAFF
CDR3nt: TGCAGCGGGGAGACAGGGGGGACAAAAACTGAAGCTTTCTTT
abundance: few
v_gene: TRBV29-1
j_gene: TRBJ1-1
d_gene: TRBD1

CDR3aa: CATSRGRMTQYF
CDR3nt: TGTGCCACCAGCAGAGGACGGATGACCCAGTACTTC
abundance: NA
v_gene: TRBV15
j_gene: TRBJ2-5
d_gene: NA

CDR3aa: CSASRPNDEQFF
CDR3nt: TGCAGTGCTAGCCGTCCAAATGATGAGCAGTTCTTC
abundance: NA
v_gene: TRBV20-1
j_gene: TRBJ2-1
d_gene: NA

CDR3aa: CASSYGAEQFF
CDR3nt: TGTGCCAGCAGTTATGGTGCCGAGCAGTTCTTC
abundance: few
v_gene: TRBV6-6
j_gene: TRBJ2-1
d_gene: NA

CDR3aa: CASSLQEEAETQYF
CDR3nt: TGTGCCAGCAGCCTGCAGGAGGAGGCCGAGACCCAGTACTTC
abundance: NA
v_gene: TRBV11-2
j_gene: TRBJ2-5
d_gene: NA

CDR3aa: CATSRERRQGTQPQHF
CDR3nt: TGTGCCACCAGCAGAGAGCGACGACAGGGTACTCAGCCCCAGCATTTT
abundance: NA
v_gene: TRBV15
j_gene: TRBJ1-5
d_gene: TRBD1

CDR3aa: CASSEVKGGTEAFF
CDR3nt: TGTGCCAGCAGTGAAGTGAAGGGCGGTACTGAAGCTTTCTTT
abundance: NA
v_gene: TRBV6-1
j_gene: TRBJ1-1
d_gene: NA

CDR3aa: CSADEGSGSYNEQFF
CDR3nt: TGCAGCGCCGACGAAGGGAGCGGCTCCTACAATGAGCAGTTCTTC
abundance: NA
v_gene: TRBV29-1
j_gene: TRBJ2-1
d_gene: NA

CDR3aa: CASIATSGRAGEQYF
CDR3nt: TGTGCCAGCATCGCGACTAGCGGGAGGGCTGGCGAGCAGTACTTC
abundance: NA
v_gene: TRBV27
j_gene: TRBJ2-7
d_gene: TRBD2

CDR3aa: CASSPTGLYGYTF
CDR3nt: TGTGCCAGCAGTCCGACAGGGCTCTATGGCTACACCTTC
abundance: NA
v_gene: TRBV27
j_gene: TRBJ1-2
d_gene: TRBD1

CDR3aa: CASSMTRFTGGGEQFF
CDR3nt: TGTGCCAGTAGTATGACCAGATTCACCGGTGGCGGTGAGCAGTTCTTC
abundance: few
v_gene: TRBV19
j_gene: TRBJ2-1
d_gene: NA

CDR3aa: CASSQWGSGTNEKLFF
CDR3nt: TGTGCCAGCAGCCAATGGGGATCGGGAACTAATGAAAAACTGTTTTTT
abundance: few
v_gene: TRBV3-1
j_gene: TRBJ1-4
d_gene: NA

CDR3aa: CSASHWDSWYQETQYF
CDR3nt: TGCAGTGCCAGCCATTGGGACAGTTGGTACCAAGAGACCCAGTACTTC
abundance: NA
v_gene: TRBV20-1
j_gene: TRBJ2-5
d_gene: TRBD1

CDR3aa: CASSYREGGIRQFF
CDR3nt: TGTGCCAGCAGTTATCGTGAAGGGGGGATCCGGCAGTTCTTC
abundance: NA
v_gene: TRBV6-5
j_gene: TRBJ2-1
d_gene: NA

CDR3aa: CSGHRGRTEAFF
CDR3nt: TGCAGCGGGCACAGGGGGCGGACTGAAGCTTTCTTT
abundance: few
v_gene: TRBV29-1
j_gene: TRBJ1-1
d_gene: TRBD1

CDR3aa: CASSLTGSTQYF
CDR3nt: TGTGCCAGCAGTTTAACCGGGAGTACGCAGTATTTT
abundance: few
v_gene: TRBV27
j_gene: TRBJ2-3
d_gene: NA

CDR3aa: CASSLTRIYNEQFF
CDR3nt: TGTGCCAGCAGCTTGACTAGAATCTACAATGAGCAGTTCTTC
abundance: many
v_gene: TRBV7-8
j_gene: TRBJ2-1
d_gene: NA